There are many counts of the clone carrying this TCR beta chain. Its antigen is as yet unknown. The sample belongs to a study of regulatory T cells in long-lasting Graves disease. Study information: Persistent Graves' disease required over 5 years of antithyroid drugs and positive TSH receptor antibodies. General study findings and limits: It was peripheral blood alone, not thyroid tissue, that was studied.

The J segment lost 7 bases and the V segment lost 5 bases, leaving 10 bases of the junction unmatched. The CDR3 has 15 amino acids. CDR3-region Arm-PCR and iRepertoire HTBI primers produced the TCR beta libraries. TCRdb re-analysed the multiplex PCR reads in MiXCR, keeping a single row per CDR3 protein. The table shows about 300,000 distinct CDR3 sequences, with 22% occurring only once. Described time point: persistent/refractory GD, antithyroid drugs over 5 years with positive TRAb. PBMCs provided the RNA from which the TCR library was made. The patients were enrolled through endocrinology in Xi'an, China.

The source is a female donor with Graves disease. The chain couples TRBV12-3 or TRBV12-4 to TRBJ1-5, with 8 nucleotides matching TRBD1. The sequences come from peripheral blood mononuclear cells (PBMCs), collected when the disease was refractory, from a patient treated with antithyroid drugs. The CDR3: CASSPRTGQRQPQHF. The DNA for the CDR3 is TGTGCCAGCAGTCCAAGGACAGGGCAAAGACAGCCCCAGCATTTT.